This TCR beta chain is from a study of T cell repertoires in cytomegalovirus infection. Overall study context: It can be stated that public TCR beta signatures indicated CMV infection as well as a matching HLA type.

Study-wide results and caveats: CMV carriers with the relevant HLA were identified by cumulative public TCR beta family frequency.

The germline CDR1 and CDR2 sequences are MNHEY and SMNVEV (reference sequence). V lost 5 bases and J lost 7; bases outside the gene matches: 10. This CDR3 has 14 residues. Via MiXCR, TCRdb re-called the reads, giving one row per CDR3 protein. The data hold 630,000 or so distinct CDR3 sequences, with more than 20% observed a single time. With respect to this clonotype: Antigen specificity is unknown.

The sample comprised CD8+ T cells from PBMCs. This receptor was obtained from a human donor in good health (CMV status not recorded). Some clones in this sample may be carry-over from other donors' samples. The chain combines TRBV27 with TRBJ1-2; 7 nucleotides agree with TRBD1. In DNA form, the CDR3 reads TGTGCCAGCAGTCAGACAGGGTATGATGGTGGCTACACCTTC. Encoded protein: CASSQTGYDGGYTF.